The present T cell receptor beta chain was sequenced within a study of T cells in localized non-small cell lung cancer. Libraries were prepared by immunoSEQ multiplex PCR; TCRdb keeps only in-frame clonotypes and omits some of them. This sample has 45,000 or so clones, with 81% found just once. Study-wide findings and caveats: Sequencing covered just one tumor region, so heterogeneity cannot be ruled out. Longer overall survival was associated with a higher density of T cells in the blood. Across samples, adjacent lung featured a median roughly 61 of the top 100 tumor clones. Compared with tumor, uninvolved adjacent lung displayed greater T cell clonality, ranking highest overall.

Notes on this clone: Its cognate antigen is unknown.

V lost 5 bases and J 6 bases, leaving 8 bases between the germline ends. Per germline, CDR1 LNHDA and CDR2 SQIVND (reference sequence). CDR3 length: 12 amino acids. Here the sequenced sample was peripheral blood mononuclear cells, taken before any cancer treatment. The gene calls are TRBV19 and TRBJ1-5; a weak D match, TRBD1 (5 bases). The clonotype comes from a man aged 40-75 years with stage III lung adenocarcinoma. The CDR3 is CASSWGVQPQHF. Here the CDR3 DNA reads TGTGCCAGTAGTTGGGGGGTTCAGCCCCAGCATTTT.